The 3 T cell receptor beta chains reported below all come from one sample, sequenced in a study of shared clonotypes between healthy human individuals. Only in-frame clones appear in the TCRdb table, and some are missing; sequencing was by immunoSEQ multiplex PCR. The sample has approximately 2.1 million clones; about 92% are singletons. Sequenced sample: naive CD4+ T cells from PBMCs. Subset described: CD45RA+ positively selected. The receptors were gathered from a man aged 18 to 30 in good health. Some clones in this sample may be carry-over from other donors' samples.

Worth noting for this clone: Additional DNA sequences in this sample encode the identical CDR3. The genes are TRBV6-5 and TRBJ2-5; 12 bases agree with TRBD2. The ends lost 2 bases at V and 3 bases at J; junction bases unmatched: 4. Germline assignment: CDR1 MNHEY and CDR2 SVGAGI. The CDR3 contains 16 residues. CDR3 loop: CASSYLGLAGEETQYF. In DNA, the CDR3 is TGTGCCAGCAGTTACCTGGGACTAGCGGGCGAAGAGACCCAGTACTTC.

The rearrangement joins TRBV6-1 to TRBJ1-1, with a possible D match to TRBD1 (5 bases). Trimming shortened V by 4 bases and J by 7 bases, and 16 bases separated the two germline ends. This CDR3 has 14 residues. Germline CDR1 is MNHNS and CDR2 is SASEGT. This CDR3 reads CASSGTPIWSEAFF. Here the CDR3 DNA reads TGTGCCAGCAGTGGGACACCCATATGGAGTGAAGCTTTCTTT.

The chain couples TRBV7-2 to TRBJ2-7; D gene ambiguous. From germline, CDR1 is SGHTA and CDR2 FQGNSA. CDR3 length equals 14 residues. The V end lost 5 bases, the J end lost 0 bases, and 11 bases lay between the germline ends. CDR3 nucleotides: TGTGCCAGCAGCCCCCGGTGGCGCTCCTACGAGCAGTACTTC. It yields the protein CASSPRWRSYEQYF.